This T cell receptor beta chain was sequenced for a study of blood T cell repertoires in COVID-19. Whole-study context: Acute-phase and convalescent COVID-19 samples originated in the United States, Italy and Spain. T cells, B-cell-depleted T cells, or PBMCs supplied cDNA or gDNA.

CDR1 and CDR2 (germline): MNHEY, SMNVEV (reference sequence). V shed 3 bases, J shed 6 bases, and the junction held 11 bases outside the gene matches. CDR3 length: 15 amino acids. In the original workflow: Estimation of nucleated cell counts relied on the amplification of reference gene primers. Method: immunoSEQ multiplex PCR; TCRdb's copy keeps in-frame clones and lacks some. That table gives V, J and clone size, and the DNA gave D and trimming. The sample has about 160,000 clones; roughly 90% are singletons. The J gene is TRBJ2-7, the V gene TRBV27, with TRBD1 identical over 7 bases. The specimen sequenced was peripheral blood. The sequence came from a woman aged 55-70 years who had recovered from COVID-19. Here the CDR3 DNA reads TGTGCCAGCAGTTTTAATAGACAGGGCAGGTTCGAGCAGTACTTC. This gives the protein CASSFNRQGRFEQYF.